The T cell receptor (beta chain) under discussion was sequenced for a study of glioma-infiltrating T cells after dendritic cell vaccination (dated by TCRdb to 2015 to 2016). Looking at the study overall: A cohort of some 15 glioblastoma patients from Phase I and II dendritic cell vaccination trials was included, of whom 9 were newly diagnosed and 6 had recurrent disease. Between the early 2000s and the early 2010s, the patients were given dendritic cell vaccination pulsed with autologous tumor lysate. Tumor-infiltrating lymphocyte content was quantified and tumor and blood repertoires were compared in dendritic cell-vaccinated glioblastoma patients by deep sequencing of TCR beta CDR3 regions. Survival after dendritic cell vaccination was correlated with TCR sequencing metrics, including TIL content and tumor-blood repertoire overlap. Each patient got three intradermal injections of the dendritic cell vaccine, spaced at biweekly intervals, in the arm below the axilla. The vaccine consisted of monocyte-derived dendritic cells cultured approximately seven days with IL-4 and GM-CSF, then pulsed overnight with autologous tumor lysate. Study-wide findings and limitations: The TCR overlap response model with three groups was called speculative and said to need prospective validation. Longer time to progression and overall survival after dendritic cell vaccination were predicted by higher estimated pretreatment TIL content. TCR clonality showed no direct relationship with survival, which suggests that a diverse polyclonal response may matter. The cohort was small and heterogeneous, with few patients having full blood and tumor sets and even fewer initial-recurrent tumor pairs.

From the cysteine up to the phenylalanine, the CDR3 has a length of 18 residues. The only DNA kept is the CDR3, 54 bases in frame from the first base. The V end gives up 4 bases and the J end 0 bases, leaving 9 bases in the junction not matched to a gene. CDR1 and CDR2, looked up from the germline V gene, are LGHNA and YSLEER. Selection of patients required sufficient residual fresh-frozen tumor tissue and over two years of available survival data. An isocitrate dehydrogenase mutation was not carried by any of the glioblastoma patients, although molecular status was otherwise variable. PBMC were collected before vaccination, two weeks after the third vaccination, and at tumor progression when it occurred. The Qiagen DNeasy Blood extraction Kit was used to extract genomic DNA. For this clone: Its recognized antigen is unknown. There are no base qualities to consult, and no much larger clone falls within one base.

The immunoSEQ assay amplified TCRB CDR3 regions from approximately 2 micrograms of genomic DNA, or from all available DNA when less than that amount was available. The multiplex PCR employed 60 forward primers targeting TCR V beta segments and 13 reverse primers targeting J beta segments. To estimate reads per starting template, synthetic control templates were spiked into each sample at limiting dilution. Sequencing produced 87 bp reads on the Illumina HiSeq System. From the authors' description of their analysis: PCR and sequencing errors were removed by a nearest neighbor algorithm that merged closely related sequences. TCR overlap was measured as the percentage of unique tumor TCR beta sequences also present in the same patient's peripheral blood. TCRdb obtained this table from immuneACCESS and retained in-frame rearrangements with V and J assigned. These tables miss some clones; where compared with another copy, unresolved V genes account for less than half of the shortfall, and the remainder is unexplained. The DNA was the basis for D and trimming; V, J and clone size are from that table. Across this sample there are more than 95,000 clones, with roughly four fifths seen only once. Jointly, the top ten make up more than 10% of the sample.

This receptor was taken from a human donor with glioblastoma. The chain couples TRBV4-3 to TRBJ2-3, and TRBD2 aligns with 11 junction nucleotides. Sequenced material: blood, taken before dendritic cell vaccination. The DNA sequence is as follows: TGCGCCAGCAGCCTACAGCTAGCGGGGGGCCACAGCACAGATACGCAGTATTTT. This encodes CASSLQLAGGHSTDTQYF.